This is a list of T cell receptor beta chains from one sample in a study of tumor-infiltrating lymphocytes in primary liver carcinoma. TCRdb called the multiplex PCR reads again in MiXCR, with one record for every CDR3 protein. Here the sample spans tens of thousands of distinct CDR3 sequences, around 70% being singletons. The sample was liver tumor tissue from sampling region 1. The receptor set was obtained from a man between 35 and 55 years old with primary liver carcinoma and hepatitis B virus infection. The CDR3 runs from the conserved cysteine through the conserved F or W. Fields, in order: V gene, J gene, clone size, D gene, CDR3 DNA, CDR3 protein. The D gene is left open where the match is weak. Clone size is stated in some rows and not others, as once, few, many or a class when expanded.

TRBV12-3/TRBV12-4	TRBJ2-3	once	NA	TGTGCCAGTACTGAAGGCACAGATATGCAGTATTTT	CASTEGTDMQYF
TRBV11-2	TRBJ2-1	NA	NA	TGTGCCGCCGGGCATGACCAGTCATCCTACAATGAGCAGTTCTTC	CAAGHDQSSYNEQFF
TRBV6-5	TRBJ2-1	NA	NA	TGTGCCAGCAGTTACTCGCGGGGAGGCGGCTCCTACAGTGAGCAGCTCTTC	CASSYSRGGGSYSEQLF
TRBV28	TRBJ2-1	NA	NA	TGTGTCAGCAGTCCCCCCGTAGGGGTAGCCAATGAGCAGATCTTC	CVSSPPVGVANEQIF
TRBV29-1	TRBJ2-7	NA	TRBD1	TGTAGCGTTTTCGGACAGGCCGCCCACGAGCAGTACTTC	CSVFGQAAHEQYF
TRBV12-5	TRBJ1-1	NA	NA	TGTGTTAGTGGTCCTGGTGGACACGAAGCTATCTTT	CVSGPGGHEAIF
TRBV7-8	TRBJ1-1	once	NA	TGTGCCAGCAGCTTACAAAACACTGAAGCTTTCTTT	CASSLQNTEAFF
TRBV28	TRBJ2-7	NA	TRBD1	TGTACCAGCAGTTCCCGGGACAGTAAATACTGGAGCTCCTACGAGCAGTACTTC	CTSSSRDSKYWSSYEQYF
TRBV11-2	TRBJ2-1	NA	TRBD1	TGTGCCAACACCCGGACAGGGACAATCAATGAGCAGTTCTTT	CANTRTGTINEQFF
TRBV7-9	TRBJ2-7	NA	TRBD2	TGTGCCAGTAGCATCGGACTAGCGGGAGGATCTATCCGGTTC	CASSIGLAGGSIRF
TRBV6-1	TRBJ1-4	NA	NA	TGTGCCAGCAGTGAGTACCTACCACAGGAAAGTAAAAAACTGTTTTTT	CASSEYLPQESKKLFF
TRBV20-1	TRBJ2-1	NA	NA	TGCAGTGCTAATATAAGGATTGATGAGCAGTTCTTC	CSANIRIDEQFF
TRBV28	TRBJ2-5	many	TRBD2	TGTGCCAGCAGATTGACTAGCGGCCAAGAGACCCAGTACTTC	CASRLTSGQETQYF
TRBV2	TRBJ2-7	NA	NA	TGTGCCAGCAAGGGCGGTTCCTACGAGCAGTACTTC	CASKGGSYEQYF
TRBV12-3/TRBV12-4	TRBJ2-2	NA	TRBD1	TGTGCCACCAGATCCACAGGGGCGAACACCAGGGAGCTGTCTTTT	CATRSTGANTRELSF
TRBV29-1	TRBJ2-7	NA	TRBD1	TGCAGCATTCCCCGGGCAGGGGGCTACGAGCGGTACTTC	CSIPRAGGYERYF
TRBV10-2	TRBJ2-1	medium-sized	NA	TGCGCCAGCAGTGAGTCCGGTGTCGGGCACGGTGAGCAGTTCTTC	CASSESGVGHGEQFF